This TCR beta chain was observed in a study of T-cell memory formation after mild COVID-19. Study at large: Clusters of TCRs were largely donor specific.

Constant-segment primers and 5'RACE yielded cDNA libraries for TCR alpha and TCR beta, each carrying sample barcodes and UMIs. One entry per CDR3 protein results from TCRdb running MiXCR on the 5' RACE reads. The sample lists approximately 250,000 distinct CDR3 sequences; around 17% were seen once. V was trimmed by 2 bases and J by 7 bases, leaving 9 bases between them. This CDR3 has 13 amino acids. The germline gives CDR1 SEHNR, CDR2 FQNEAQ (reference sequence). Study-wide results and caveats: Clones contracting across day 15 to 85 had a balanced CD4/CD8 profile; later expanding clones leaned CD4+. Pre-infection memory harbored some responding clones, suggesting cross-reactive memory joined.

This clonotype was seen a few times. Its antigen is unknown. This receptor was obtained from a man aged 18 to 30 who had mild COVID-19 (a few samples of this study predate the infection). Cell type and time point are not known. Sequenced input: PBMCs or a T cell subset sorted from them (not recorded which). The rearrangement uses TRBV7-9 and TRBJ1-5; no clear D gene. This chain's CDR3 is CASSLLTDQPQHF. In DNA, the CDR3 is TGTGCCAGCAGCTTATTAACAGACCAGCCCCAGCATTTT.